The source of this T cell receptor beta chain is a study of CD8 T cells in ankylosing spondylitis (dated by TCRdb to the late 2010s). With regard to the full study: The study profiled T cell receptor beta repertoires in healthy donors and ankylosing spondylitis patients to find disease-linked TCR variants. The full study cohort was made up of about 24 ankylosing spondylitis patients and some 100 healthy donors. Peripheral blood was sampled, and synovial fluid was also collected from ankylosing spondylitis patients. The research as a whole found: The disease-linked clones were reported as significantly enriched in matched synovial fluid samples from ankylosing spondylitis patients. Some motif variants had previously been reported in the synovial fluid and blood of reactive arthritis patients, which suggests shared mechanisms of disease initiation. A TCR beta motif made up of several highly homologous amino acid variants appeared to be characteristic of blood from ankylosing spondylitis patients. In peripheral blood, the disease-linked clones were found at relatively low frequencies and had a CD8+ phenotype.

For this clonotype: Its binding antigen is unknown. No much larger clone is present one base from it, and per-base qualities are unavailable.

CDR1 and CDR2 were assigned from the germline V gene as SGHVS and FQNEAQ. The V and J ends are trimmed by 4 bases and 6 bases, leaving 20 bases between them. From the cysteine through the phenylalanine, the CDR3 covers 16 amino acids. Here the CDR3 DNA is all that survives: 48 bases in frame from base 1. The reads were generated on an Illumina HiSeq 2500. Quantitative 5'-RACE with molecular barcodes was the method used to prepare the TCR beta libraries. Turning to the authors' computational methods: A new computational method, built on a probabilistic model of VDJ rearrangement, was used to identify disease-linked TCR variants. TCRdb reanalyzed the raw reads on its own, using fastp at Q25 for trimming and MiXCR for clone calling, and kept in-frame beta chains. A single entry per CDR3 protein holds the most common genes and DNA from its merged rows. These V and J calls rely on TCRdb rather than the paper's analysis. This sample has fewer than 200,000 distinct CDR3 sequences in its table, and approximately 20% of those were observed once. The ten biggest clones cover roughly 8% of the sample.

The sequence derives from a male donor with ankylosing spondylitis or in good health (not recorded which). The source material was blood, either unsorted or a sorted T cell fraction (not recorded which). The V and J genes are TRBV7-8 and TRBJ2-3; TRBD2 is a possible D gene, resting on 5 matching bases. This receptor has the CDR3 CASSSPTEGVRDTQYF. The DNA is TGTGCCAGCAGCTCCCCCACCGAGGGTGTGAGGGATACGCAGTATTTT.